This T cell receptor beta chain derives from a study of cytomegalovirus exposure and HLA in healthy donors. Study-level results: Researchers catalogued under 200 TCR beta chains as cytomegalovirus-associated. The majority of TCR sequences were rare, yet some public TCRs appeared in many donors.

A note on this clone: Its antigen is not identified.

Only in-frame clones appear in the TCRdb table, and some are missing; sequencing was by immunoSEQ multiplex PCR. Of some 110,000 clones listed, roughly 86% are singletons. CDR1 LNHDA and CDR2 SQIVND come from the germline V gene (reference sequence). V lost 4 bases and J 9 bases, leaving 19 bases between the germline ends. This CDR3 is built from 15 residues. The specimen sequenced was PBMCs. This TCR was sampled from a woman aged 18 to 35 in good health and CMV-seropositive. The chain couples TRBV19 to TRBJ2-1, with a weak D call TRBD2 (7 bases). In nucleotides, the CDR3 is TGTGCCAGTAGTACGGGGGGACACCACGGTAGTGAGCAGTTCTTC. Its translation is CASSTGGHHGSEQFF.